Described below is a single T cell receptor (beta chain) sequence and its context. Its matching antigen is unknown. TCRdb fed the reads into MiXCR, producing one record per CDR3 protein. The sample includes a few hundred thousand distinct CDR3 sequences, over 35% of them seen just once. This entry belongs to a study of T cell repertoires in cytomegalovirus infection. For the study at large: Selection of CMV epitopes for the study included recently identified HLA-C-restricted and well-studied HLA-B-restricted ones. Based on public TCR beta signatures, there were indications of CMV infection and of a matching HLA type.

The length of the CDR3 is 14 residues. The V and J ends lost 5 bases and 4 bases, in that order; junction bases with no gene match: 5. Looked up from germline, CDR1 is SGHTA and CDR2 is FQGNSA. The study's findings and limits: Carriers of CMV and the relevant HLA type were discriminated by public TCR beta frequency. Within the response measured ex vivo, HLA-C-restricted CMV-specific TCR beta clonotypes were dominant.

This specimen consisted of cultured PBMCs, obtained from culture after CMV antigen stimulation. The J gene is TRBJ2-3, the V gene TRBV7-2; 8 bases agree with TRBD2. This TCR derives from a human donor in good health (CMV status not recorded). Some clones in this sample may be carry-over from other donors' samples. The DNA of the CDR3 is TGTGCCAGCAGCCAAACTAGCGGCCCAGATACGCAGTATTTT. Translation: CASSQTSGPDTQYF.